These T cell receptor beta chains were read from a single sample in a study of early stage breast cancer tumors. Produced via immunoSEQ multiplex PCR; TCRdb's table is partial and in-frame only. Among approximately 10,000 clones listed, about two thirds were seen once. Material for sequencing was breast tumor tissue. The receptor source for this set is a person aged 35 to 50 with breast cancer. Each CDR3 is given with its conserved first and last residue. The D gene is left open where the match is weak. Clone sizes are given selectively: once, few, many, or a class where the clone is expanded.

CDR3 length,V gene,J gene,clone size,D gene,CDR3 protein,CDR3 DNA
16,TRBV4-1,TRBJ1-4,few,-,CASSSSSRVENEKLFF,TGCGCCAGCAGCTCCTCGAGCCGGGTTGAAAATGAAAAACTGTTTTTT
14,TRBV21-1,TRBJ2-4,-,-,CASPQGSPKNIQYF,TGTGCCAGCCCCCAGGGCAGTCCGAAAAACATTCAGTACTTC
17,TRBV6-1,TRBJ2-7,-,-,CASSGRYGRGFSYEQYF,TGTGCCAGCAGTGGACGATATGGACGGGGCTTCTCCTACGAGCAGTACTTC
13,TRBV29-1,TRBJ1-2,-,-,CSVATNSAYGYTF,TGCAGCGTTGCGACAAACTCGGCCTATGGCTACACCTTC
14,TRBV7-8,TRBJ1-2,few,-,CASSLSQGTYGYTF,TGTGCCAGCAGCTTAAGTCAGGGGACCTATGGCTACACCTTC
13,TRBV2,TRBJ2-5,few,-,CASSRDWRETQYF,TGTGCCAGCAGCCGGGACTGGAGAGAGACCCAGTACTTC
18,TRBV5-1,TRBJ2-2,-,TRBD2,CASSIAGTSGRKTGELFF,TGCGCCAGCAGCATTGCAGGGACTAGCGGGAGAAAGACCGGGGAGCTGTTTTTT
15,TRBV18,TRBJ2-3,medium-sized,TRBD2,CASSPGLADTDTQYF,TGTGCCAGCTCACCCGGACTAGCGGACACAGATACGCAGTATTTT
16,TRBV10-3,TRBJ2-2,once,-,CAISELRLANTGELFF,TGTGCCATCAGTGAGTTGAGGCTGGCGAACACCGGGGAGCTGTTTTTT
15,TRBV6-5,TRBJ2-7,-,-,CASRDNSVSSYEQYF,TGTGCCAGCAGAGACAACAGCGTCTCCTCCTACGAGCAGTACTTC
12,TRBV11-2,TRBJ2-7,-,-,CASSLVVNEQYF,TGTGCCAGCAGCTTAGTAGTAAACGAGCAGTACTTC